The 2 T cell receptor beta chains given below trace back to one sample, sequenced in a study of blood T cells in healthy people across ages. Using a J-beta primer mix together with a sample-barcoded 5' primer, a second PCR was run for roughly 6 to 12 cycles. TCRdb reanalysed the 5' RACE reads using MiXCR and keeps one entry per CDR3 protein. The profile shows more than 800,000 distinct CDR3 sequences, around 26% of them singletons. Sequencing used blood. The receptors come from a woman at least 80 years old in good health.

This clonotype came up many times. The chain's CDR3 is CAISDDPVKGVNIQYF. Here the CDR3 DNA reads TGTGCCATCAGTGATGACCCGGTTAAGGGGGTAAACATTCAGTACTTC. The rearrangement links TRBV10-3 to TRBJ2-4; D is possibly TRBD1 (6 bases). The CDR3 runs 16 residues. Germline CDR1 ENHRY, CDR2 SYGVKD. Trimming removed 3 bases from V and 6 bases from J, with 18 bases in between.

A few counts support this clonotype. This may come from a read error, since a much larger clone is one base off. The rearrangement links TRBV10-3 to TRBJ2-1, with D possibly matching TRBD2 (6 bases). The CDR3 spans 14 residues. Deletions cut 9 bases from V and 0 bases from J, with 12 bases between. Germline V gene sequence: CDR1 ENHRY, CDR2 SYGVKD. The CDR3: CAMGRAGSYNEQFF. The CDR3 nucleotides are TGTGCCATGGGACGAGCGGGCTCCTACAATGAGCAGTTCTTC.